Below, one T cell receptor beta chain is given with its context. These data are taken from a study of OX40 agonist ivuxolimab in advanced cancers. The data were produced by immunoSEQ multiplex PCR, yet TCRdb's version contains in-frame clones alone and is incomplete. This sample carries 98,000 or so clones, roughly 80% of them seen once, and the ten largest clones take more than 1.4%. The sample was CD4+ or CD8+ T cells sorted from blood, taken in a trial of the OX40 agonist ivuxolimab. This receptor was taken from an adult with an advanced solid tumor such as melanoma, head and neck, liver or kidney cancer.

The DNA for the CDR3 is TGTGCCAGTAGTAGAGCGGCTACGCAGTATTTT. Translation: CASSRAATQYF. The chain couples TRBV19 to TRBJ2-3; D is possibly TRBD2 (5 bases). The germline gives CDR1 LNHDA, CDR2 SQIVND (reference sequence). The V end was cut by 4 bases, the J end by 8 bases, with 7 bases between. This CDR3 has 11 amino acids.